This T cell receptor (beta chain) stems from a study of OX40 agonist ivuxolimab in advanced cancers. Study-wide context: Patients received ivuxolimab, an intravenous treatment, every 2 weeks at 0.01 to 10 mg/kg. Dose-escalation patients were diagnosed with hepatocellular carcinoma, melanoma, renal cell cancer or head and neck cancer. General study points: On average, a greater number of expanded clones characterised CD8+ T cells relative to CD4+. At 0.1 to 3.0 mg/kg, clonal expansion of CD4+ and CD8+ blood T cells had occurred by week 6.

The ends lost 6 bases at V and 3 bases at J; junction bases unmatched: 6. This CDR3 contains 15 residues. Germline loops: CDR1 MDHEN, CDR2 SYDVKM. Comments on this clone: Its antigen is undetermined.

Libraries were prepared by immunoSEQ multiplex PCR; TCRdb keeps only in-frame clonotypes and omits some of them. The profile shows about 56,000 clones, around 91% of them singletons. The genes are TRBV28 and TRBJ2-3, with 10 bases lining up with TRBD2. The specimen comprised CD4+ or CD8+ T cells sorted from blood, sampled in a trial of the OX40 agonist ivuxolimab. The sequence derives from an adult with an advanced solid tumor such as melanoma, head and neck, liver or kidney cancer. CDR3 DNA sequence: TGTGCCAGCAGATTAGCGGGGGGCTTAACAGATACGCAGTATTTT. Encoded protein: CASRLAGGLTDTQYF.